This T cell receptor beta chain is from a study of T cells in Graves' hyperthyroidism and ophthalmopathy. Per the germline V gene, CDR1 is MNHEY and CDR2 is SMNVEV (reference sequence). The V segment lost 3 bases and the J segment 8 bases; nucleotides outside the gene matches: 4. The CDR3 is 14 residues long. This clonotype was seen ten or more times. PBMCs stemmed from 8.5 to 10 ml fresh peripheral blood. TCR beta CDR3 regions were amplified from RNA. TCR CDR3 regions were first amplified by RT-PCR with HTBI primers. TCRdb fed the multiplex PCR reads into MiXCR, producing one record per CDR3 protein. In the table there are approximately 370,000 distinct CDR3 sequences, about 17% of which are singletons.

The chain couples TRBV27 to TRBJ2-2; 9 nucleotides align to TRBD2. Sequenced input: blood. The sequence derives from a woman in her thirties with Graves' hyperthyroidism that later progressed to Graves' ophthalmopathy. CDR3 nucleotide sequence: TGTGCCAGCAGTTTCGGACTAGCGTTGGGGGAGCTGTTTTTT. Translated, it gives CASSFGLALGELFF.